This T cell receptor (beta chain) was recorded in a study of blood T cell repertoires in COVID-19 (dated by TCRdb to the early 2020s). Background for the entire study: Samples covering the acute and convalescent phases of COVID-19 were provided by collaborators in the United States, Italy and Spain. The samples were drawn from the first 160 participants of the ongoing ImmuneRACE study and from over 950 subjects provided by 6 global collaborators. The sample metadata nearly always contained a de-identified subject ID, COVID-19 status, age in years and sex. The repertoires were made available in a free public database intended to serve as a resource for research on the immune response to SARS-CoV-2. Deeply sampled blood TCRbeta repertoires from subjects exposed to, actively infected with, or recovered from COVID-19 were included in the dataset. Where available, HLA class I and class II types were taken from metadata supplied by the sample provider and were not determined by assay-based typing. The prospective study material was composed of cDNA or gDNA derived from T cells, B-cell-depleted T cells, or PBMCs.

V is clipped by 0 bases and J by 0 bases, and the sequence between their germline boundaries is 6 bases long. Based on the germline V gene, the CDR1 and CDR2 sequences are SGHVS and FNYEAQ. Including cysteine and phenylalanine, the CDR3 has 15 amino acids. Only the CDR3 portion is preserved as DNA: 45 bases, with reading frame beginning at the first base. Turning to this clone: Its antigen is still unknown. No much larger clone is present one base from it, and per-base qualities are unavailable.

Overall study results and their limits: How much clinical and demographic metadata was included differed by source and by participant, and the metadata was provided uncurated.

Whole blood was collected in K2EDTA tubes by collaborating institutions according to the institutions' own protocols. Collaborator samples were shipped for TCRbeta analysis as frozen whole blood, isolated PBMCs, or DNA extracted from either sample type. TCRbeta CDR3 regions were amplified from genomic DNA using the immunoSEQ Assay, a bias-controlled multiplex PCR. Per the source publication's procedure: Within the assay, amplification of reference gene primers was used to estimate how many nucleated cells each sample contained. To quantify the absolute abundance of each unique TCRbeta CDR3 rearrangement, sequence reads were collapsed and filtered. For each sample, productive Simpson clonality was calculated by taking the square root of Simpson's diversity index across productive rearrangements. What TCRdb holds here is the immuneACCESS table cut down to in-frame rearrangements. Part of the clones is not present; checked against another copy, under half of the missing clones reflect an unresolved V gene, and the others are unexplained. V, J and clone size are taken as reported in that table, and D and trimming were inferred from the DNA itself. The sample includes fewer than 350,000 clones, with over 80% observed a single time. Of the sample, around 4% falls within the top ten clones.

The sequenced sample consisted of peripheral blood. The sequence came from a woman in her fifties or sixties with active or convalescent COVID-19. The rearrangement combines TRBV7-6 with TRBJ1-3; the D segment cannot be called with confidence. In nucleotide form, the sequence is TGTGCCAGCAGCTTAGCGCGAAGCTCTGGAAACACCATATATTTT. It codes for CASSLARSSGNTIYF.